The 26 T cell receptor beta chains in this list originate from one sample, sequenced in a study of PD-1 blockade in mismatch repair-deficient tumors (dated by TCRdb to about 2017). Reading the label with the study, this specimen's time point is: identical approximately ten-day culture without peptide (control). Libraries were constructed by the immunoSEQ multiplex PCR assay. TCRdb carries this immuneACCESS record with in-frame sequences only. Its versions omit some clonotypes, under half of them owing to an unresolved V gene in the studies checked, with the rest unexplained. Present in this sample are over 13,000 clones, 70% to 90% of which were seen just once. Approximately 10% of the sample is held by the ten biggest clonotypes. For these TCRs, the target antigens are not known. This material consisted of cells cultured in vitro, taken from a patient treated with pembrolizumab. Every receptor here comes from an adult with mismatch repair-deficient cancer.

The chain joins TRBV5-4 to TRBJ2-7; 8 positions match TRBD2. This CDR3 contains 16 residues. The J segment lost 1 base and the V segment lost 2 bases, leaving 8 bases of the junction unmatched. CDR1 is SGHNT and CDR2 is YYREEE in the germline V gene (reference sequence). The CDR3 DNA follows: TGTGCCAGCAGCTTACTCCCCGGGAGGGAGTCCTACGAGCAGTACTTC. Translation: CASSLLPGRESYEQYF.

This clone was observed a single time. The V call is TRBV5-1, the J call TRBJ2-3; TRBD1 is a possible D gene (5 bases). This CDR3 has 12 amino acids. Germline CDR1 SGHRS, CDR2 YFSETQ. Between the trimmed V and J ends, which lost 0 bases and 10 bases, there was a span of 9 bases. The CDR3 loop reads CASSLEGKAQYF. For the CDR3, the DNA is TGCGCCAGCAGCTTGGAGGGGAAGGCGCAGTATTTT.

The CDR3 DNA follows: TGCGCCAGCAGCCAAGGGGCAGGGGGGGTTGGCACTGAAGCTTTCTTT. Residues: CASSQGAGGVGTEAFF. V is TRBV4-1 and J is TRBJ1-1; 7 bases map to TRBD1. V shed 1 base and J 4 bases; nucleotides not matched to a gene: 9. The CDR3 length is 16 residues. Germline-derived CDR1 and CDR2 are MGHRA and YSYEKL.

The chain links TRBV5-1 to TRBJ2-4; a possible D gene is TRBD2 (5 bases). Germline CDR1 is SGHRS and CDR2 is YFSETQ. The CDR3 is 14 amino acids. The V end lost 5 bases, the J end lost 3 bases, and 12 bases lay between the germline ends. The CDR3 loop reads CASRAPEGKNIQYF. CDR3 in DNA: TGCGCCAGCAGGGCCCCTGAGGGCAAAAACATTCAGTACTTC.

V and J are TRBV28 and TRBJ2-3, with 8 bases identical to TRBD2. The germline V gene has CDR1 MDHEN and CDR2 SYDVKM. Trimming at V came to 7 bases and at J to 3 bases, leaving 15 bases not matched to a gene. The CDR3 has 17 amino acids. The CDR3 sequence is CASIYGGVEGRTDTQYF. Here the CDR3 DNA reads TGTGCCAGCATCTACGGGGGGGTGGAGGGAAGGACAGATACGCAGTATTTT.

V and J are TRBV28 and TRBJ2-2; TRBD2 matches 12 bases. Per the germline V gene, CDR1 is MDHEN and CDR2 is SYDVKM. J lost 5 bases, V lost 6 bases, and 7 bases had no gene match. This CDR3 comprises 16 residues. DNA of the CDR3: TGTGCCAGCAGCTCTAGCGGGAGGGCCCGGACCGGGGAGCTGTTTTTT. Translation: CASSSSGRARTGELFF.

The chain combines TRBV4-2 with TRBJ2-1, with D perhaps assigned TRBD1 or TRBD2 (5 bases each). Trimming removed 6 bases from V and 0 bases from J, with 12 bases in between. Germline values: CDR1 LGHNA, CDR2 YNFKEQ. This CDR3 spans 15 amino acids. Here the CDR3 reads CASRGRPSSYNEQFF. CDR3 nucleotide sequence: TGTGCCAGCAGGGGACGGCCGAGCTCCTACAATGAGCAGTTCTTC.

The chain uses TRBV28 and TRBJ2-3, with 11 bases aligning to TRBD2. This CDR3 comprises 18 residues. From germline, CDR1 is MDHEN and CDR2 SYDVKM. The V and J ends lost 4 bases and 2 bases, in that order; junction bases with no gene match: 11. CDR3 nucleotides: TGTGCCAGCAGTTCTCCGTTCAAACTAGCGGGGGACACAGATACGCAGTATTTT. Translation gives CASSSPFKLAGDTDTQYF.

The V gene is TRBV28, the J gene TRBJ1-1; no firm D call. Trimming cost V 5 bases and J 11 bases, with 18 bases left between them. Germline V gives CDR1 MDHEN, CDR2 SYDVKM. The CDR3 loop spans 13 amino acids. The CDR3 loop reads CASSPAPGREAFF. The CDR3 DNA reads TGTGCCAGCAGTCCCGCCCCGGGGAGGGAGGCTTTCTTT.

The chain is built from TRBV9 and TRBJ2-1; D unclear. Germline assignment: CDR1 SGDLS and CDR2 YYNGEE. V dropped 0 bases and J dropped 4 bases, with 2 bases sitting between them. There are 12 residues in the CDR3. The CDR3 DNA reads as TGTGCCAGCAGCGTAGTTTACAATGAGCAGTTCTTC. Translation: CASSVVYNEQFF.

The chain combines TRBV18 with TRBJ2-3; TRBD1 agrees at 7 bases. The V and J ends lost 3 bases and 2 bases, in that order; junction bases with no gene match: 8. There are 16 residues in the CDR3. The V gene's germline CDR1 is KGHSH and CDR2 LQKENI. CDR3 sequence reads: CASSPTGTVLTDTQYF. CDR3 DNA sequence: TGTGCCAGCTCACCGACCGGGACAGTTCTCACAGATACGCAGTATTTT.

The chain's CDR3 is CASSFGESGTEAFF. The CDR3 DNA sequence: TGTGCCAGCAGTTTCGGGGAATCGGGAACTGAAGCTTTCTTT. The V call is TRBV28, the J call TRBJ1-1; D remains ambiguous. This CDR3 comprises 14 residues. The germline V and J ends were trimmed by 3 bases and 5 bases, with 13 bases remaining between them. Germline V lookup: CDR1 MDHEN, CDR2 SYDVKM.

The rearrangement uses TRBV5-8 and TRBJ1-2; TRBD1 is a possible D gene (6 bases). CDR3 length: 15 amino acids. Germline V lookup: CDR1 SGHTS, CDR2 YDEGEE. Trimming took off 7 bases at V and 4 bases at J, with 20 bases between the two ends. CDR3 sequence (DNA): TGTGCCAGCGCGGGACACCCGAATCCTTCCTATGGCTACACCTTC. This codes for CASAGHPNPSYGYTF.

The chain joins TRBV2 to TRBJ2-2; D uncertain. This CDR3 spans 15 amino acids. V dropped 4 bases and J dropped 3 bases, with 12 bases sitting between them. The germline V gene has CDR1 SNHLY and CDR2 FYNNEI. The CDR3 DNA is TGTGCCAGCAGTGGGCAGATAACGGACACCGGGGAGCTGTTTTTT. Residues: CASSGQITDTGELFF.

Of note for this clone: The junction does not match germline at one end; this may be a read error. The chain couples TRBV7-9 to TRBJ2-5; a possible D gene is TRBD2 (6 bases). The CDR3 runs 14 residues. Germline V gives CDR1 SEHNR, CDR2 FQNEAQ (reference sequence). Here the CDR3 DNA reads TGTGCCAGCATCTTAGCTGGGACTCAGGAGACCCAGTACTTC. As protein: CASILAGTQETQYF.

The CDR3 coding sequence is TGTGCCAGCAGCTTGAAACCTAACTATGGCTACACCTTC. Its protein product is CASSLKPNYGYTF. The chain links TRBV5-4 to TRBJ1-2; D remains unclear. Germline assignment: CDR1 SGHNT and CDR2 YYREEE (reference sequence). Trimming removed 1 base from V and 0 bases from J, with 4 bases in between. The CDR3 is made up of 13 amino acids. The entire variable domain, with the rest obtained from reference TRBV5-4 and TRBJ1-2, is as follows: ETGVTQSPTHLIKTRGQQVTLRCSSQSGHNTVSWYQQALGQGPQFIFQYYREEENGRGNFPPRFSGLQFPNYSSELNVNALELDDSALYLCASSLKPNYGYTFGSGTRLTVV.

The rearrangement uses TRBV5-8 and TRBJ2-3; D gene uncertain. Germline CDR1 reads SGHTS; CDR2 reads YDEGEE. Between the trimmed V and J ends, which lost 4 bases and 4 bases, there was a span of 10 bases. This CDR3 spans 13 amino acids. CDR3 amino acids: CASSRKQSDTQYF. The CDR3 nucleotides are TGTGCCAGCAGCCGAAAGCAGTCAGATACGCAGTATTTT. Combining the CDR3 with reference TRBV5-8 and TRBJ2-3 gives the whole variable domain EAGVTQSPTHLIKTRGQQATLRCSPISGHTSVYWYQQALGLGLQFLLWYDEGEERNRGNFPPRFSGRQFPNYSSELNVNALELEDSALYLCASSRKQSDTQYFGPGTRLTVL.

The chain uses TRBV2 and TRBJ1-6; D unclear. Trimming removed 7 bases at V and 7 bases at J, with 11 bases between. Germline CDR1 SNHLY, CDR2 FYNNEI. This CDR3 spans 13 amino acids. CDR3 nucleotides: TGTGCCAGCACTCAATACGAGAATTCACCCCTCCACTTT. The encoded protein is CASTQYENSPLHF.

The chain recombines TRBV9 with TRBJ2-7; D perhaps matches TRBD2 (6 bases). Trimming left V 0 bases short and J 2 bases short, with 18 bases between. The CDR3 has 17 amino acids. Germline CDR1 and CDR2: SGDLS and YYNGEE. The CDR3 loop is CASSVAPIEEGTYEQYF. CDR3 sequence (DNA): TGTGCCAGCAGCGTAGCTCCCATCGAGGAGGGGACCTACGAGCAGTACTTC.

The V gene is TRBV5-1, the J gene TRBJ2-5, with 11 bases identical to TRBD2. After removal of 4 bases from V and 3 bases from J, the junction contained 5 bases not matched to a gene. The CDR3 runs to 15 residues. CDR1 and CDR2 (germline): SGHRS, YFSETQ. The CDR3 DNA reads TGCGCCAGCAGCCGACTAGCGGGACCGGAAGAGACCCAGTACTTC. This encodes CASSRLAGPEETQYF.

The chain uses TRBV5-1 and TRBJ1-5; possibly TRBD1 for D (5 bases). The V and J ends lost 2 bases and 5 bases respectively, with 14 bases between them. The CDR3 totals 15 residues. Per germline, CDR1 SGHRS and CDR2 YFSETQ. Here the CDR3 DNA reads TGCGCCAGCAGCTTAATGGGTGGGGGAGATCAGCCCCAGCATTTT. It yields the protein CASSLMGGGDQPQHF.

This chain links TRBV7-8 with TRBJ2-1; 10 bases fit TRBD2. The germline CDR1 and CDR2 sequences are SGHVS and FQNEAQ. The CDR3 runs to 18 residues. V was pared by 2 bases and J by 0 bases, with 7 bases of the junction left unmatched. This CDR3 is CASSLLAGALTSYNEQFF. For the CDR3, the DNA is TGTGCCAGCAGCTTACTAGCGGGAGCTTTAACCTCCTACAATGAGCAGTTCTTC.

On this clone itself: The junction departs from the called germline gene at one end, perhaps through a read error. The genes are TRBV2 and TRBJ2-1; tentatively, D is TRBD1 or TRBD2 (5 bases each). Germline CDR1 reads SNHLY; CDR2 reads FYNNEI. The CDR3 spans 15 residues. This chain's CDR3 is CANSGTLNSYNEQFF. In nucleotides, the CDR3 is TGTGCCAACAGTGGGACGCTGAACTCCTACAATGAGCAGTTCTTC.

V and J are TRBV14 and TRBJ2-5, with D tentatively TRBD2 (5 bases). Germline lookup yields CDR1 SGHDN and CDR2 FVKESK. The CDR3 length is 13 residues. V was clipped by 2 bases and J by 11 bases, with 15 bases between them. The CDR3 protein is CASSQYGNGEQYF. CDR3 nucleotides: TGTGCCAGCAGCCAATACGGGAATGGTGAGCAGTACTTC.

This clone was seen a handful of times. The chain employs TRBV6-5 and TRBJ1-5; no definite D call. V was trimmed by 6 bases and J by 0 bases, leaving 9 bases between them. Germline V gene sequence: CDR1 MNHEY, CDR2 SVGAGI. This CDR3 has 14 residues. The CDR3 nucleotides read TGTGCCAGCAGCCATCGGAGTAGCAATCAGCCCCAGCATTTT. Amino acid sequence: CASSHRSSNQPQHF.

There are a few counts of this clone. CDR3 DNA: TGCGCCAGCAGCTTAGGGACGGATCTTATCTACGAGCAGTACTTC. This translates into CASSLGTDLIYEQYF. The chain is built from TRBV4-1 and TRBJ2-7; possibly TRBD1 or TRBD2 for D (5 bases each). The V gene lost 5 bases and the J gene lost 3 bases, with 17 bases spanning the gap. The CDR3 loop spans 15 amino acids. The germline V gene has CDR1 MGHRA and CDR2 YSYEKL.